This TCR beta chain originates from a study of T cell changes during pregnancy in multiple sclerosis. Repertoires were generated with immunoSEQ multiplex PCR, while TCRdb's copy carries only in-frame clones and drops some. This table holds about 110,000 clones, under 95% found once. This specimen consisted of peripheral blood, obtained before pregnancy. The sequence came from a female donor with multiple sclerosis, enrolled in a pregnancy study.

The chain's CDR3 is CASSHPSGGAPDTQYF. In DNA, the CDR3 is TGTGCCAGCAGCCACCCTAGCGGGGGGGCCCCAGATACGCAGTATTTT. The gene calls are TRBV14 and TRBJ2-3, with 12 bases fitting TRBD2. Germline CDR1 and CDR2: SGHDN and FVKESK. V gave up 3 bases and J gave up 4 bases; unmatched junction bases: 5. The CDR3 has 16 residues.